The 29 T cell receptor beta chains presented below share a single source sample, sequenced in a study of T cells after yellow fever vaccination. TCRdb re-called the 5' RACE reads with MiXCR, one entry per CDR3 protein. Of more than 300,000 distinct CDR3 sequences in the sample, about 11% were seen once. The sequencing here drew on CD4+ T cells sorted from PBMCs, taken 45 days after the yellow fever booster vaccination. These receptors all stem from a man aged 18 to 29 who received the YFV17D yellow fever vaccine.

This clonotype was observed a handful of times. The V call is TRBV7-6, the J call TRBJ1-4; D not resolved. V shed 4 bases and J shed 11 bases, with 14 bases lying between them. The V gene's germline CDR1 is SGHVS and CDR2 FNYEAQ. This CDR3 is 13 amino acids long. CDR3 bases: TGTGCCAGCAGCTCCCAACCGCGGGGTAAACTGTTTTTT. Protein: CASSSQPRGKLFF.

The chain has TRBV28 and TRBJ1-5, with a weak D call TRBD1 (6 bases). CDR1 and CDR2 from the germline V gene are MDHEN and SYDVKM. This CDR3 region has 14 residues. V dropped 7 bases and J dropped 6 bases, with 16 bases sitting between them. The CDR3 coding sequence is TGTGCCAGCAACTCTGGGGGGGCGAGTCAGCCCCAGCATTTT. As protein: CASNSGGASQPQHF.

This clonotype was observed a few times. V usage is TRBV9 and J usage is TRBJ2-4; the D gene is possibly TRBD1 (6 bases). CDR1 is SGDLS and CDR2 is YYNGEE in the germline V gene. The V end was cut by 4 bases, the J end by 3 bases, with 17 bases between. The CDR3 sequence is 16 residues long. As DNA, the CDR3 is TGTGCCAGCAGCTCCCGTCCAGGGGTAGGCAAAAACATTCAGTACTTC. Amino acids: CASSSRPGVGKNIQYF.

In nucleotides, the CDR3 is TGTGCCAGCTCACCACCTCAGGGGCAGACCACAGATACGCAGTATTTT. Translated: CASSPPQGQTTDTQYF. The rearrangement joins TRBV18 to TRBJ2-3; D might be TRBD1 (6 bases). V gave up 0 bases and J gave up 2 bases, with 12 bases separating them. The CDR3 is 16 residues long. Germline CDR1 KGHSH, CDR2 LQKENI.

This clonotype showed up just a few times. This chain uses TRBV6-2 or TRBV6-3 with TRBJ1-2; D uncertain. The CDR3 sequence is 15 residues long. Germline V lookup: CDR1 MNHEY, CDR2 SVGEGT. Trimming stripped 6 bases from V and 5 bases from J, with 19 bases between. DNA for the CDR3: TGTGCCAGCAGCCGAGGTCAAGGACCGAGTTATGGCTACACCTTC. The encoded protein is CASSRGQGPSYGYTF.

This clonotype has just a few counts. This chain connects TRBV4-3 to TRBJ2-3; weak D call: TRBD1 (6 bases). CDR1 and CDR2 (germline): LGHNA, YSLEER. This CDR3 has 16 residues. Trimming cost V 4 bases and J 2 bases, with 16 bases left between them. CDR3 amino acids: CASSRQQGFNTDTQYF. The CDR3 nucleotides read TGCGCCAGCAGCCGCCAACAGGGTTTTAACACAGATACGCAGTATTTT.

A few counts support this clonotype. The chain recombines TRBV6-5 with TRBJ2-4, with a possible D match to TRBD1 (6 bases). CDR1 and CDR2 (germline): MNHEY, SVGAGI. The CDR3 covers 14 residues. V gave up 6 bases and J gave up 7 bases, with 16 bases separating them. CDR3 region: CASSSRRTGNIQYF. The CDR3 nucleotides read TGTGCCAGCAGCTCCCGGCGCACAGGGAACATTCAGTACTTC.

CDR3 coding DNA: TGTGCCACCAGTGATTTAGGGGACAGGGGTCATCAGCCCCAGCATTTT. Translating gives CATSDLGDRGHQPQHF. The rearrangement links TRBV24-1 to TRBJ1-5, with 10 bases fitting TRBD1. This CDR3 has 16 amino acids. The trim removed 1 base at V and 5 bases at J, leaving 4 bases unmatched. Per the germline V gene, CDR1 is KGHDR and CDR2 is SFDVKD.

This clonotype was detected a few times. The gene calls are TRBV5-1 and TRBJ1-1; D is uncertain. The V and J ends lost 0 bases and 10 bases respectively, with 13 bases between them. From germline, CDR1 is SGHRS and CDR2 YFSETQ. The CDR3 loop spans 13 amino acids. The CDR3 loop reads CASSLAGGLGAFF. For the CDR3, the DNA is TGCGCCAGCAGCTTGGCCGGCGGTCTGGGAGCTTTCTTT.

J is TRBJ2-3 and V is TRBV2; the match to TRBD2 covers 7 bases. The CDR3 totals 14 residues. The junction had 7 bases not matched to a gene; V was cut back by 9 bases and J by 1 base. The germline V gene encodes CDR1 SNHLY and CDR2 FYNNEI. The CDR3 DNA sequence: TGTGCCAGTGCGGGGCTAGCGGGCACAGATACGCAGTATTTT. This sequence encodes CASAGLAGTDTQYF.

The chain employs TRBV6-1 and TRBJ2-1; D may be TRBD2 (7 bases). With 7 bases removed from V and 2 bases from J, the gap between germline ends came to 15 bases. Per germline, CDR1 MNHNS and CDR2 SASEGT. The CDR3 contains 15 residues. Here the CDR3 DNA reads TGTGCCAGCAACATACGCGGGGGCCCCTACAATGAGCAGTTCTTC. Its protein is CASNIRGGPYNEQFF.

The V call is TRBV20-1, the J call TRBJ2-1, with 12 bases matching TRBD2. The CDR3 sequence is 15 residues long. With V trimmed by 6 bases and J by 9 bases, 12 bases remained unmatched. The germline CDR1 and CDR2 sequences are DFQATT and SNEGSKA (reference sequence). This chain's CDR3 is CSAISSASGGAEQFF. The CDR3 DNA is TGCAGTGCAATCTCTTCGGCTAGCGGGGGGGCTGAGCAGTTCTTC.

This clonotype was detected a few times. The chain joins TRBV7-3 to TRBJ1-1; no clear D. V lost 5 bases and J 0 bases, leaving 7 bases between the germline ends. Germline V gene sequence: CDR1 SGHTA, CDR2 FQGTGA. This CDR3 spans 13 amino acids. Written as DNA, the CDR3 is TGTGCCAGCAGCCTTCACCTGAACACTGAAGCTTTCTTT. Residues: CASSLHLNTEAFF.

This clonotype was seen only a few times. V and J are TRBV11-2 and TRBJ2-7, with 8 positions matching TRBD1. V was pared by 2 bases and J by 7 bases, with 10 bases of the junction left unmatched. The CDR3 extends over 15 amino acids. Germline V lookup: CDR1 SGHAT, CDR2 FQNNGV. The CDR3 loop is CASSLLLDRGREQYV. The CDR3 DNA is TGTGCCAGCAGCTTACTCCTAGACAGGGGTCGGGAGCAGTACGTC.

This rearrangement joins TRBV24-1 to TRBJ2-5, with D unclear. This CDR3 has 13 amino acids. Trimming left V 5 bases short and J 0 bases short, with 6 bases between. Germline CDR1 KGHDR, CDR2 SFDVKD. In nucleotides, the CDR3 is TGTGCCACCAGTGTAGGGAACCAAGAGACCCAGTACTTC. This sequence encodes CATSVGNQETQYF.

This rearrangement joins TRBV20-1 to TRBJ1-4; D is ambiguous. Germline-derived CDR1 and CDR2 are DFQATT and SNEGSKA (reference sequence). This CDR3 has 13 amino acids. Trimming stripped 3 bases from V and 6 bases from J, with 11 bases between. In DNA, the CDR3 is TGCAGTGCTAGGAGAGGTCTTGATGAAAAACTGTTTTTT. It encodes CSARRGLDEKLFF.

The V and J genes are TRBV24-1 and TRBJ2-7; D perhaps matches TRBD2 (5 bases). Between the trimmed V and J ends, which lost 4 bases and 0 bases, there was a span of 9 bases. The CDR3 runs to 14 residues. Germline V gene lookup returns CDR1 KGHDR and CDR2 SFDVKD. The CDR3 DNA reads TGTGCCACCAGTGACCAACGGGGCTCCTACGAGCAGTACGTC. Protein product: CATSDQRGSYEQYV.

This clonotype was detected many times. The chain combines TRBV5-1 with TRBJ1-1; D uncertain. The CDR3 runs to 14 residues. Between the trimmed V and J ends, which lost 1 base and 1 base, there was a span of 8 bases. CDR1 and CDR2 (germline): SGHRS, YFSETQ. This CDR3 reads CASSLRAANTEAFF. The DNA for the CDR3 is TGCGCCAGCAGCTTGCGGGCGGCGAACACTGAAGCTTTCTTT.

This chain connects TRBV7-9 to TRBJ2-5; perhaps D is TRBD1 or TRBD2 (5 bases each). Between the trimmed V and J ends, which lost 2 bases and 5 bases, there was a span of 15 bases. Germline loops: CDR1 SEHNR, CDR2 FQNEAQ (reference sequence). The CDR3 loop spans 15 amino acids. The CDR3 DNA follows: TGTGCCAGCAGCTTACGGGACGGGACCTTGGAGACCCAGTACTTC. Its translation: CASSLRDGTLETQYF.

The chain recombines TRBV4-1 with TRBJ2-2; 9 bases are a match to TRBD1. The V gene end was trimmed by 4 bases and the J gene end by 1 base; junction bases not matched to a gene: 4. In germline, CDR1 is MGHRA, CDR2 YSYEKL. This CDR3 comprises 16 residues. The CDR3 loop reads CASSPDRGRNTGELFF. The CDR3 region has the DNA TGCGCCAGCAGCCCGGACAGGGGCCGGAACACCGGGGAGCTGTTTTTT.

This sequence joins TRBV6-2 or TRBV6-3 and TRBJ1-6; 8 nucleotides match TRBD1. Germline values: CDR1 MNHEY, CDR2 SVGEGT. The CDR3 covers 13 residues. The ends lost 7 bases at V and 10 bases at J; junction bases unmatched: 6. The CDR3 DNA reads TGTGCCAGCAACGACAGGGGCAACTCACCCCTCCACTTT. This sequence encodes CASNDRGNSPLHF.

There are many counts of this clonotype. The chain recombines TRBV20-1 with TRBJ2-6; D unclear. The V gene lost 5 bases and the J gene lost 0 bases, with 8 bases spanning the gap. The CDR3 runs to 14 residues. Germline V gene sequence: CDR1 DFQATT, CDR2 SNEGSKA (reference sequence). CDR3 residues: CSASVYSGANVLTF. CDR3 DNA sequence: TGCAGTGCTTCTGTTTACTCTGGGGCCAACGTCCTGACTTTC.

The chain employs TRBV3-1 and TRBJ2-5; D gene uncertain. The V end was cut by 5 bases, the J end by 0 bases, with 7 bases between. The length of the CDR3 is 13 residues. Germline CDR1 and CDR2: LGHDT and YNNKEL (reference sequence). CDR3 sequence (DNA): TGTGCCAGCAGCTCTCTATACCAAGAGACCCAGTACTTC. Amino acid sequence: CASSSLYQETQYF.

This clonotype has at least ten counts. V usage is TRBV5-5 and J usage is TRBJ2-3; 7 positions agree with TRBD1. The CDR3 is made up of 15 amino acids. V shed 1 base and J 6 bases; nucleotides not matched to a gene: 8. Germline CDR1 SGHKS, CDR2 YYEKEE (reference sequence). This chain's CDR3 is CASSLQGVLGDTQYF. CDR3 sequence (DNA): TGTGCCAGCAGCTTGCAGGGGGTCTTGGGGGATACGCAGTATTTT.

The genes are TRBV12-3 or TRBV12-4 and TRBJ2-7; no clear D gene. Between the trimmed V and J ends, which lost 10 bases and 2 bases, there was a span of 30 bases. The CDR3 length is 18 residues. This CDR3 is CAKRSRLSIRPRAYEQYV. CDR3 nucleotide sequence: TGTGCCAAACGAAGCCGGCTTAGTATTCGGCCCCGGGCCTACGAGCAGTACGTC.

The chain is built from TRBV12-3 or TRBV12-4 and TRBJ1-1, with D perhaps TRBD1 (5 bases). CDR3 length: 16 residues. V gave up 5 bases and J gave up 0 bases, with 16 bases separating them. CDR3 residues: CASSQSWTRLNTEAFF. The CDR3 coding sequence is TGTGCCAGCAGTCAATCATGGACAAGACTGAACACTGAAGCTTTCTTT.

This clonotype was counted a few times. The chain has TRBV5-1 and TRBJ2-3, with 9 bases identical to TRBD2. Losses at the gene ends were 0 bases for V and 0 bases for J; bases not matched to a gene: 8. CDR3 length: 18 residues. Per the germline V gene, CDR1 is SGHRS and CDR2 is YFSETQ. CDR3 sequence reads: CASSLAGRGGSSTDTQYF. The DNA of the CDR3 is TGCGCCAGCAGCTTGGCTGGGCGGGGGGGATCTAGCACAGATACGCAGTATTTT.

This clonotype showed up many times. The gene calls are TRBV4-1 and TRBJ2-2; 10 positions match TRBD1. The CDR3 is made up of 18 amino acids. Germline V gene data show CDR1 as MGHRA and CDR2 as YSYEKL. Unmatched junction bases numbered 12, after V lost 4 bases and J lost 4 bases. The DNA for the CDR3 is TGCGCCAGCAGCCGCCTGACAGGGGGCGCCTTCGGCACCGGGGAGCTGTTTTTT. Translated, it gives CASSRLTGGAFGTGELFF.

Ten or more counts support this clonotype. The J gene is TRBJ1-1, the V gene TRBV2; D gene unclear. V gave up 5 bases and J gave up 1 base, with 2 bases separating them. The CDR3 spans 11 residues. CDR1 SNHLY and CDR2 FYNNEI come from the germline V gene. CDR3 amino acids: CASSQNTEAFF. In DNA, the CDR3 is TGTGCCAGCAGTCAGAACACTGAAGCTTTCTTT.